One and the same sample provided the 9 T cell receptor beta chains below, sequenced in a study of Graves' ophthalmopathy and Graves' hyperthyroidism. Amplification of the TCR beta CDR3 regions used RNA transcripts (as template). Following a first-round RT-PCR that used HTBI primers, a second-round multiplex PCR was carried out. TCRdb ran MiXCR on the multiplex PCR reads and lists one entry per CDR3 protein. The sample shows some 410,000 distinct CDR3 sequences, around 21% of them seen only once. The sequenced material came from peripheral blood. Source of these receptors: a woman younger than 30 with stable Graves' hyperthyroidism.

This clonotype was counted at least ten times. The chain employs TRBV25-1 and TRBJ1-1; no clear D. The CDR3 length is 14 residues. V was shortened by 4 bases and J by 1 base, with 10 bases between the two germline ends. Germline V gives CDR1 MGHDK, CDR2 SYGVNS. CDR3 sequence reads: CASSVPGGNTEAFF. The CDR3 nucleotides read TGTGCCAGCAGTGTACCTGGCGGGAACACTGAAGCTTTCTTT. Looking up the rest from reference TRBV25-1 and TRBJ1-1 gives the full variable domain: EADIYQTPRYLVIGTGKKITLECSQTMGHDKMYWYQQDPGMELHLIHYSYGVNSTEKGDLSSESTVSRIRTEHFPLTLESARPSHTSQYLCASSVPGGNTEAFFGQGTRLTVV.

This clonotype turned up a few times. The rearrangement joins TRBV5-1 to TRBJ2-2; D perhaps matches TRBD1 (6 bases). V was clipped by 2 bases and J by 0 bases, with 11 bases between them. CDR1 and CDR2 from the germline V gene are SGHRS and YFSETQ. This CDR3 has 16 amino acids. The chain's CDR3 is CASSLTTGANTGELFF. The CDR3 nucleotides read TGCGCCAGCAGCTTAACGACAGGAGCGAACACCGGGGAGCTGTTTTTT. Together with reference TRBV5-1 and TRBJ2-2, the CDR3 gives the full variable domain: KAGVTQTPRYLIKTRGQQVTLSCSPISGHRSVSWYQQTPGQGLQFLFEYFSETQRNKGNFPGRFSGRQFSNSRSEMNVSTLELGDSALYLCASSLTTGANTGELFFGEGSRLTVL.

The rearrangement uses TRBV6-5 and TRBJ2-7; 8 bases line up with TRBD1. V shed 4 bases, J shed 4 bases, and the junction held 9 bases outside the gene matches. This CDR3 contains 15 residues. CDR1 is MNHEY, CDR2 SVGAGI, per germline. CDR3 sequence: CASSFPRQGRYEQYF. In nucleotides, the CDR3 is TGTGCCAGCAGTTTCCCCCGACAGGGGAGGTACGAGCAGTACTTC.

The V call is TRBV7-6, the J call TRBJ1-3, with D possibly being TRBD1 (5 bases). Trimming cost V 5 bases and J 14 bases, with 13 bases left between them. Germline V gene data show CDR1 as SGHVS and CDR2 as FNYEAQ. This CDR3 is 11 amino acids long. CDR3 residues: CASSPGGTLYF. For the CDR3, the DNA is TGTGCCAGCAGCCCGGGAGGGACCCTATATTTT.

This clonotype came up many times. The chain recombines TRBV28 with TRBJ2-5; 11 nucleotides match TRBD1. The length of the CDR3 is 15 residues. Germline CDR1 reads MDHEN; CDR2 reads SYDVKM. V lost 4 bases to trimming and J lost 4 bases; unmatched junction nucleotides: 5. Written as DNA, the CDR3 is TGTGCCAGCAGTTCCCGGACAGGGGGCGTAGAGACCCAGTACTTC. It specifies CASSSRTGGVETQYF.

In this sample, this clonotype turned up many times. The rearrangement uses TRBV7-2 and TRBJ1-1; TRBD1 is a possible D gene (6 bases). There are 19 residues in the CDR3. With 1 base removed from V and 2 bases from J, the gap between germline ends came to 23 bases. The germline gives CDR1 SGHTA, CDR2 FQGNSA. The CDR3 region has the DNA TGTGCCAGCAGCTTAGGACTATTAAGGAAGAGGGGGGATAACACTGAAGCTTTCTTT. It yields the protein CASSLGLLRKRGDNTEAFF. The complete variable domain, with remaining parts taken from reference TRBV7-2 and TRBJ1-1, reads GAGVSQSPSNKVTEKGKDVELRCDPISGHTALYWYRQSLGQGLEFLIYFQGNSAPDKSGLPSDRFSAERTGGSVSTLTIQRTQQEDSAVYLCASSLGLLRKRGDNTEAFFGQGTRLTVV.

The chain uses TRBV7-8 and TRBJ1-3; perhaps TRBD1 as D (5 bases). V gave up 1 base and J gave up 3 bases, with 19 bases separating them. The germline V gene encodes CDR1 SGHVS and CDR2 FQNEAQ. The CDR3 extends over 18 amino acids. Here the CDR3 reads CASSLVGRGGNFGNTIYF. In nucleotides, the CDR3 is TGTGCCAGCAGCTTAGTTGGGCGGGGCGGAAATTTTGGAAACACCATATATTTT.

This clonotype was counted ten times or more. CDR3 DNA sequence: TGTGCCAGCACCTGGACTAGCGGGAACACCGGGGAGCTGTTTTTT. Its translation is CASTWTSGNTGELFF. The chain links TRBV2 to TRBJ2-2, with TRBD2 matching 10 bases. V trimming: 7 bases; J trimming: 1 base; junction bases outside the gene matches: 3. Germline CDR1 SNHLY, CDR2 FYNNEI. The CDR3 totals 15 residues.

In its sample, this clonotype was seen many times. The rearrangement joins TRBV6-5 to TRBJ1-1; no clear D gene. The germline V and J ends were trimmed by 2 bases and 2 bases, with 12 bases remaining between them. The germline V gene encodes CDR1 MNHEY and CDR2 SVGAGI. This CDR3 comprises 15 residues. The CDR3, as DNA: TGTGCCAGCAGTTACGGGCAGGACCTAAACACTGAAGCTTTCTTT. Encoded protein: CASSYGQDLNTEAFF.